This entry describes one T cell receptor (beta chain). The antigen is unknown. This record belongs to a study of cytomegalovirus exposure and HLA in healthy donors. The PCR used 60 Vbeta and 13 Jbeta primers. The data were produced by immunoSEQ multiplex PCR, yet TCRdb's version contains in-frame clones alone and is incomplete. The sample has 80,000 to 100,000 clones; over 70% are singletons. This CDR3 has 15 amino acids. Between the trimmed V and J ends, which lost 0 bases and 7 bases, there was a span of 10 bases. The germline gives CDR1 ENHRY, CDR2 SYGVKD. Study outcomes and limitations: Immune exposure was documented only through CMV serostatus. Confirmation was obtained in vitro that a few CMV-associated chains are specific for CMV antigens.

Material: PBMCs. The genes are TRBV10-3 and TRBJ1-6, with no clear D. The sequence derives from a man younger than 40 in good health and CMV-seropositive. The CDR3 sequence is CAISESANSNSPLHF. CDR3 nucleotides: TGTGCCATCAGTGAGTCCGCAAACTCGAATTCACCCCTCCACTTT.